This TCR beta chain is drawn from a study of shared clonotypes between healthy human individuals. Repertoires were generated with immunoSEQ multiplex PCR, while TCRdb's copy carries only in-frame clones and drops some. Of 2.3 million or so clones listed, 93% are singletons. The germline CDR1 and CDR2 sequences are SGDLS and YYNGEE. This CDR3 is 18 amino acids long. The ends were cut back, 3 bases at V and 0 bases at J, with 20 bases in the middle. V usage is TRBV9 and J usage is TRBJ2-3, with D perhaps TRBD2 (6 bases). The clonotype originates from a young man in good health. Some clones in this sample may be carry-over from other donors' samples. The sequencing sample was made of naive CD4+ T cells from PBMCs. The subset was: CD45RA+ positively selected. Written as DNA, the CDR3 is TGTGCCAGCAGCGCATCCCATCGGCTAGCGTCTAGCACAGATACGCAGTATTTT. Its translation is CASSASHRLASSTDTQYF.